The 8 T cell receptor beta chains below were found in one sample sequenced in a study of Ad26.COV2.S vaccination and SARS-CoV-2 variants. Here immunoSEQ multiplex PCR was the method, and the copy in TCRdb shows in-frame clones only, minus some. The sample records some 390,000 clones, around nine tenths being singletons. Treatment: about 20 received Ad26.COV2.S at low or high dose, single or two shots; about 5 received placebo; per-sample allocation not given. Samples were taken on day 63 after the first vaccine or placebo injection. The sample consisted of peripheral blood, taken in a trial of Ad26.COV2.S vaccine versus placebo. These receptors were obtained from a person between 18 and 65 years old who received the Ad26.COV2.S COVID-19 vaccine or a placebo.

V gene TRBV13 combines with J gene TRBJ1-5, with D maybe TRBD1 (5 bases). The CDR3 is made up of 13 amino acids. Germline assignment: CDR1 PRHDT and CDR2 FYEKMQ (reference sequence). V was trimmed by 5 bases and J by 9 bases, leaving 14 bases between them. The CDR3 nucleotides are TGTGCCAGCAGCCTTGGACACCTTAGGCCCCAGCATTTT. Translation: CASSLGHLRPQHF. Variable domain in full (rest from reference TRBV13 and TRBJ1-5): AAGVIQSPRHLIKEKRETATLKCYPIPRHDTVYWYQQGPGQDPQFLISFYEKMQSDKGSIPDRFSAQQFSDYHSELNMSSLELGDSALYFCASSLGHLRPQHFGDGTRLSIL.

The V call is TRBV3-1 (or the pseudogene TRBV3-2), the J call TRBJ1-4; maybe TRBD1 (5 bases). In germline, CDR1 is LGHDT, CDR2 YNNKEL (reference sequence). V was cut by 6 bases and J by 11 bases, with 7 bases left in between. This CDR3 spans 10 amino acids. As DNA, the CDR3 is TGTGCCAGCAGGAAGGGGAAACTGTTTTTT. Translated: CASRKGKLFF.

The chain is built from TRBV6-5 and TRBJ1-2; D ambiguous. The CDR3 has 16 residues. Germline assignment: CDR1 MNHEY and CDR2 SVGAGI. The V and J ends lost 0 bases and 0 bases respectively, with 11 bases between them. The DNA for the CDR3 is TGTGCCAGCAGTTACTCGAGAATACGGCCTAACTATGGCTACACCTTC. Amino acid sequence: CASSYSRIRPNYGYTF.

Concerning this clone: The same CDR3 is also encoded by other DNA sequences in this sample. The chain employs TRBV3-1 (or the pseudogene TRBV3-2) and TRBJ1-4; the D is unclear. This CDR3 is 14 amino acids long. Deletions cut 3 bases from V and 3 bases from J, with 8 bases between. Germline CDR1 is LGHDT and CDR2 is YNNKEL (reference sequence). CDR3 in amino acids: CASSHRRANEKLFF. CDR3 DNA sequence: TGTGCCAGCAGCCACCGGAGAGCTAATGAAAAACTGTTTTTT.

The J gene is TRBJ2-2, the V gene TRBV28; D uncertain. This CDR3 region has 15 residues. Germline V gives CDR1 MDHEN, CDR2 SYDVKM. Trimming stripped 5 bases from V and 1 base from J, with 11 bases between. CDR3 in amino acids: CASSPPRGNTGELFF. DNA of the CDR3: TGTGCCAGCAGTCCCCCCAGAGGGAACACCGGGGAGCTGTTTTTT.

V gene TRBV11-1 combines with J gene TRBJ2-3; 9 bases match TRBD2. Germline V gives CDR1 SGHAT, CDR2 FQDESV (reference sequence). This CDR3 is 16 amino acids long. V gave up 5 bases and J gave up 2 bases; unmatched junction bases: 8. Written as DNA, the CDR3 is TGTGCCAGCAGCCGCCTAGCGGGGAGACCCACAGATACGCAGTATTTT. Translated: CASSRLAGRPTDTQYF.

This chain links TRBV6-5 with TRBJ2-3; 11 bases are shared with TRBD2. Germline CDR1 reads MNHEY; CDR2 reads SVGAGI. This CDR3 contains 14 residues. Trimming removed 5 bases from V and 7 bases from J; junction bases left unmatched: 5. DNA of the CDR3: TGTGCCAGCAGTCACACTAGCGGGGGACATACGCAGTATTTT. Translating gives CASSHTSGGHTQYF.

This chain uses TRBV11-2 with TRBJ1-1; the D gene is possibly TRBD1 (5 bases). V was pared by 0 bases and J by 1 base, with 6 bases between. Germline CDR1 and CDR2: SGHAT and FQNNGV. CDR3 length: 14 residues. CDR3 bases: TGTGCCAGCAGCTTAGATACAGGGAACACTGAAGCTTTCTTT. This encodes CASSLDTGNTEAFF.